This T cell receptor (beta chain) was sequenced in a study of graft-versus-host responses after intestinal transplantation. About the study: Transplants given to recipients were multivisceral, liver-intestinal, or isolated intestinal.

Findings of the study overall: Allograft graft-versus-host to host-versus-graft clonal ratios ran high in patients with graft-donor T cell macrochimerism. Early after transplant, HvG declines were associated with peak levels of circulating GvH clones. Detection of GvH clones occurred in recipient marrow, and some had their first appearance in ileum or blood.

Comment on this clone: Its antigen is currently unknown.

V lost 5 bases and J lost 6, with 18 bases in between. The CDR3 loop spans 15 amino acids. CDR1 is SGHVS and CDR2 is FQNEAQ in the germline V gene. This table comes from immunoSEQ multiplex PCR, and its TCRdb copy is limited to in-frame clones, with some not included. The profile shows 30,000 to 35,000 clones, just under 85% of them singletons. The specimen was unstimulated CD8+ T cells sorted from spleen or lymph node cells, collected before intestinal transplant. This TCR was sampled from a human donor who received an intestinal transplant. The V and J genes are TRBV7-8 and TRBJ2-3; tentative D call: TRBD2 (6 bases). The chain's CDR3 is CASSRWGTGLDTQYF. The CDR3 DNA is TGTGCCAGCAGCAGATGGGGGACTGGATTGGATACGCAGTATTTT.